These 6 T cell receptor beta chains came from one sample sequenced in a study of shared clonotypes between healthy human individuals. Measured with immunoSEQ multiplex PCR; TCRdb has only the in-frame clones, and not every one. The top ten clones hold about 0.39% of a sample with some 2,500,000 clones, under 95% of them seen once. The material sequenced was naive CD4+ T cells from PBMCs. Subset defined: CD45RA+ positively selected. These TCRs come from a man between 18 and 35 years old in good health. Some clones in this sample may be carry-over from other donors' samples.

This sequence joins TRBV6-6 and TRBJ1-1, with a tentative D call TRBD1 (5 bases). The V end was cut by 0 bases, the J end by 6 bases, with 8 bases between. Germline V gives CDR1 MNHNY, CDR2 SVGAGI (reference sequence). This CDR3 comprises 13 residues. The CDR3 sequence is CASSYSRGAEAFF. The CDR3 nucleotides are TGTGCCAGCAGTTACTCGAGAGGGGCTGAAGCTTTCTTT.

Concerning this clone: Other nucleotide sequences from this sample produce the same CDR3. CDR3 protein: CASSLGQLNTGELFF. CDR3 bases: TGCGCCAGCAGCTTGGGGCAGCTGAACACCGGGGAGCTGTTTTTT. The chain joins TRBV5-1 to TRBJ2-2; D is uncertain. The V end was cut by 0 bases, the J end by 1 base, with 7 bases between. The CDR3 is 15 residues long. Germline CDR1 SGHRS, CDR2 YFSETQ.

The chain combines TRBV7-2 with TRBJ2-2; 9 bases agree with TRBD2. The CDR3 sequence is 16 residues long. CDR1 is SGHTA and CDR2 is FQGNSA in the germline V gene. Germline trimming cut 5 bases from V and 1 base from J; bases unmatched to any gene: 5. CDR3 amino acids: CASSPDSGGNTGELFF. Written as DNA, the CDR3 is TGTGCCAGCAGCCCAGATAGCGGGGGGAACACCGGGGAGCTGTTTTTT. Based on the CDR3 plus reference TRBV7-2 and TRBJ2-2, the full variable domain is GAGVSQSPSNKVTEKGKDVELRCDPISGHTALYWYRQSLGQGLEFLIYFQGNSAPDKSGLPSDRFSAERTGGSVSTLTIQRTQQEDSAVYLCASSPDSGGNTGELFFGEGSRLTVL.

The J gene is TRBJ2-5, the V gene TRBV4-1; no definite D call. CDR3 length: 13 residues. Germline V gene sequence: CDR1 MGHRA, CDR2 YSYEKL. V gave up 1 base and J gave up 3 bases, with 6 bases separating them. The CDR3 here is CASSQVAEETQYF. CDR3 in DNA: TGCGCCAGCAGCCAAGTGGCTGAAGAGACCCAGTACTTC.

A single count supports this clone. The rearrangement links TRBV18 to TRBJ2-2, with a weak D call TRBD1 (5 bases). This CDR3 contains 14 residues. Between the trimmed V and J ends, which lost 5 bases and 8 bases, there was a span of 15 bases. CDR1 is KGHSH, CDR2 LQKENI, per germline. The CDR3 sequence: CASSSRTNPGELFF. In nucleotides, the CDR3 is TGTGCCAGCTCATCACGGACAAACCCGGGGGAGCTGTTTTTT.

CDR3 in DNA: TGCAGCACTTGGGGGGCGGGCGACTATGGCTACACCTTC. Translation gives CSTWGAGDYGYTF. The chain joins TRBV29-1 to TRBJ1-2, with D perhaps TRBD1 (6 bases). V dropped 8 bases and J dropped 3 bases, with 16 bases sitting between them. Germline V gene lookup returns CDR1 SQVTM and CDR2 ANQGSEA. This CDR3 region has 13 residues. The variable domain in full, with the rest retrieved from reference TRBV29-1 and TRBJ1-2, is SAVISQKPSRDICQRGTSLTIQCQVDSQVTMMFWYRQQPGQSLTLIATANQGSEATYESGFVIDKFPISRPNLTFSTLTVSNMSPEDSSIYLCSTWGAGDYGYTFGSGTRLTVV.